These 5 T cell receptor beta chains were sequenced from one sample in a study of blood T cell repertoires in COVID-19. Clones were read by immunoSEQ multiplex PCR, and TCRdb kept only the in-frame ones, dropping some. The sample has about 210,000 clones, about 91% seen once. The specimen was peripheral blood. The receptors were gathered from a man aged 30 to 39 with acute or convalescent COVID-19.

The chain couples TRBV28 to TRBJ2-3, with TRBD1 identical over 11 bases. V shed 4 bases and J 5 bases; nucleotides not matched to a gene: 5. Germline V gives CDR1 MDHEN, CDR2 SYDVKM. This CDR3 is 15 amino acids long. The DNA for the CDR3 is TGTGCCAGCAGTTCGGACAGGGGGCTGCGAGATACGCAGTATTTT. This translates into CASSSDRGLRDTQYF.

V gene TRBV3-1 (or the pseudogene TRBV3-2) combines with J gene TRBJ1-3; 7 nucleotides line up with TRBD1. Losses at the gene ends were 6 bases for V and 0 bases for J; bases not matched to a gene: 14. Per the germline V gene, CDR1 is LGHDT and CDR2 is YNNKEL (reference sequence). The CDR3 is made up of 18 amino acids. This CDR3 reads CASSRAGTATSSGNTIYF. The CDR3, as DNA: TGTGCCAGCAGTCGTGCCGGGACAGCAACCTCCTCTGGAAACACCATATATTTT.

J is TRBJ2-7 and V is TRBV30; 8 positions agree with TRBD2. The CDR3 covers 13 residues. Germline trimming cut 7 bases from V and 0 bases from J; bases unmatched to any gene: 5. Germline CDR1 and CDR2: GTSNPN and SVGIG (reference sequence). CDR3 nucleotides: TGTGCCTTCCTTAGCGGGACCTCCTACGAGCAGTACTTC. It specifies CAFLSGTSYEQYF.

This clone was observed once. This chain joins TRBV30 and TRBJ2-6, with D maybe TRBD1 (6 bases). The CDR3 contains 14 residues. Germline CDR1 and CDR2: GTSNPN and SVGIG (reference sequence). V shed 4 bases and J shed 0 bases, with 7 bases lying between them. The CDR3 spells CAWKQGSGANVLTF. CDR3 in DNA: TGTGCCTGGAAACAGGGCTCTGGGGCCAACGTCCTGACTTTC. Drawing the rest from reference TRBV30 and TRBJ2-6, the complete variable domain is SQTIHQWPATLVQPVGSPLSLECTVEGTSNPNLYWYRQAAGRGLQLLFYSVGIGQISSEVPQNLSASRPQDRQFILSSKKLLLSDSGFYLCAWKQGSGANVLTFGAGSRLTVL.

This clone was counted at least ten times. The chain is built from TRBV29-1 and TRBJ1-1, with unresolved D. Looked up from germline, CDR1 is SQVTM and CDR2 is ANQGSEA. V lost 0 bases and J lost 0, with 5 bases in between. CDR3 length: 13 amino acids. In DNA, the CDR3 is TGCAGCGTTGAAGATCGGGTGAACACTGAAGCTTTCTTT. Its translation: CSVEDRVNTEAFF.